This record covers a single T cell receptor (beta chain). Its antigen remains undetermined. The sample holds no much larger clone one base away, and base qualities are not on file. These data originate in a study of blood T cell repertoires in COVID-19 (dated by TCRdb to between 2020 and 2021). Background on the whole study: Collaborator samples came from the United States, Italy and Spain and covered acute and convalescent phases of COVID-19. Samples were obtained from the ongoing ImmuneRACE study (first 160 participants) and from about 1,300 subjects provided by 6 global collaborators. Where available, HLA class I and class II types were obtained from metadata supplied by the sample provider rather than from assay-based typing. Deeply sampled blood TCRbeta repertoires from subjects exposed to, actively infected with, or recovered from COVID-19 were included in the dataset. A de-identified subject ID, COVID-19 status, age in years and sex were almost always included in the sample metadata. The repertoires were released in a freely available public database intended as a resource for research on the immune response to SARS-CoV-2. The material from the prospective study consisted of cDNA or gDNA derived from T cells, B-cell-depleted T cells, or PBMCs. Results the study describes overall, beyond this receptor: Clinical and demographic metadata were provided uncurated, with the amount varying by source and participant.

V was cut back by 1 base and J by 8 bases, leaving a gap of 12 bases between them. Taken from cysteine to phenylalanine, the CDR3 has 15 residues. Left in the record is the CDR3 DNA by itself, 45 bases read in frame from the first base. Taken from the germline V gene, the CDR1 and CDR2 loops are MNHNS and SASEGT. Whole blood was collected in K2EDTA tubes by collaborating institutions according to the institutions' own protocols. Collaborator samples were shipped for TCRbeta analysis as frozen whole blood, isolated PBMCs, or DNA extracted from either sample type. TCRbeta CDR3 regions were amplified from genomic DNA using the immunoSEQ Assay, a bias-controlled multiplex PCR. Turning to the authors' computational methods: The number of nucleated cells in each sample was estimated by amplification of reference gene primers within the assay. Sequence reads were collapsed and filtered to measure the absolute abundance of every unique TCRbeta CDR3 rearrangement. For each sample, productive Simpson clonality was calculated as the square root of Simpson's diversity index over productive rearrangements. In TCRdb, the immuneACCESS table is reduced to in-frame sequences with V and J assigned. These tables do not hold every clone; where another copy was compared, an unresolved V gene accounts for under half, and the others remain unexplained. V and J calls and clone size come straight from that table; D and trimming were deduced from the DNA. This sample gives 70,000 to 90,000 clones in total; 75% to 90% of them show up just once. The ten largest make up approximately 6.8% of the sample.

What was sequenced was peripheral blood. This TCR came from a man in his 60s with acute or convalescent COVID-19. The sequence is built from TRBV6-1 and TRBJ1-6, with the D gene uncertain. The DNA sequence follows: TGTGCCAGCAGTGAAGATCAGAATCCGCATTCACCCCTCCACTTT. Its translation is CASSEDQNPHSPLHF.